The TCR beta chain under discussion was sequenced for a study of Graves' ophthalmopathy and Graves' hyperthyroidism (dated by TCRdb to 2016 to 2018). For the wider study: Peripheral blood was collected at initial diagnosis, prior to any treatment. The study used TCR beta repertoire signatures to distinguish Graves' ophthalmopathy from Graves' hyperthyroidism and to predict progression to ophthalmopathy. In total, 135 blood samples were TCR-sequenced: 40 to 45 ophthalmopathy, some 75 hyperthyroidism and some 17 hyperthyroidism-to-ophthalmopathy patients. To explore V-J signatures that separate ophthalmopathy from hyperthyroidism, a discovery set of 95 to 100 patients was enrolled, consisting of about 41 with ophthalmopathy and under 65 with stable hyperthyroidism. An independent validation cohort was composed of fewer than 20 hyperthyroidism patients and around 15 patients who later progressed from hyperthyroidism to ophthalmopathy. T-cell repertoires of thyroid tissue and blood were compared in over 5 hyperthyroidism patients. Following sample collection, hyperthyroidism patients were given methimazole at a starting dose of 30 mg daily, and ophthalmopathy patients were given high-dose intravenous methylprednisolone. The 80 to 100 discovery patients were randomly divided into training and test sets at a 7:3 ratio. What the authors observed across the whole study: No statistical method was used to predetermine the sample size, and group allocation was not hidden from the investigators. In validation, the model predicted ophthalmopathy progression with roughly 68% sensitivity and approximately 78% specificity; fewer than 15 predicted patients were CT-confirmed with GO in a median of about 6.1 months. Most expanded thyroid clonotypes with a frequency above 0.001 also appeared in blood, which suggests that blood repertoires may reflect the immune response in the thyroid. The 13-signature model separated ophthalmopathy from stable hyperthyroidism with around 90% sensitivity and about 81% specificity in cross-validation, and 80%/75% in the test set.

The ophthalmopathy patients had moderately to severely active disease, with a Clinical Activity Score of 3 or higher, a NOSPECS grade of 4 or higher, and a disease duration of less than 3 months. Anyone with other autoimmune diseases, uncontrolled infections, pregnancy or lactation was excluded from the study. Clinical symptoms, serum thyroxine, TRAb, thyroid ultrasound and orbital computed tomography were used for diagnosis. PBMCs were isolated from about 10 ml of fresh peripheral blood by Ficoll-Paque density gradient centrifugation. Trizol reagent was used to extract the total RNA, and its quality was then checked on an Agilent 2100 Bioanalyzer. At the junction V is shortened by 2 bases and J by 5 bases, with 13 bases in between. From the cysteine through the phenylalanine, the CDR3 covers 16 amino acids. The entry retains the CDR3 DNA only, 48 bases that are in frame from base 1. Sequences MNHEY (CDR1) and SVGAGI (CDR2) are obtained from the germline V gene.

There are many counts of this clonotype. There is no known antigen for this receptor. Base quality data are lacking; no much larger clone is found one base away. TCR beta CDR3 regions were amplified from RNA transcripts for repertoire sequencing. The first round was an RT-PCR using HTBI primers with the Qiagen OneStep RT-PCR kit, and this first round was followed by a second-round multiplex PCR, then size selection and purification. Sequencing of the libraries was carried out on an Illumina HiSeq2000 in paired-end mode with 100 bp reads. The paper's data handling went like this. SOAPnuke was used for read processing, and reads with adapters, uncalled bases, a mean Phred below 15, or no exact constant-primer or identifier match were discarded. COPE v1.2.5 was used to merge high-quality paired reads. Each unique nucleotide sequence was treated as a clonotype, and MiTCR v1.1 was used to align the clonotypes to the IMGT TRB V, D and J references. The analysis was limited to V-J combinations with a frequency above 0.0001, which together covered roughly 99% of repertoires. For each V-J combination, a TCR clonal expansion and chaos score was defined as F50 clonal expansion divided by the chaos observed in the TCRdist matrix. Welch's t-statistics and random forest were used to reduce features to 10 to 15 V-J combinations, which were fed into a naive Bayes classifier. Thyroid-blood repertoire similarity was quantified with the Morisita-Horn index. Through fastp at Q25 and MiXCR, TCRdb rebuilt clones from the public reads, retaining in-frame beta chains. Rows with a matching CDR3 protein are joined into one entry that keeps the most common DNA and genes. These V and J calls rely on TCRdb rather than the paper's analysis. For this sample the table gives fewer than 600,000 distinct CDR3 sequences, of which roughly an eighth were detected only once. Roughly 9.8% of the sample belongs to the ten largest clones.

The receptor chain draws on TRBV6-5 and TRBJ1-6, and possibly TRBD1, on 6 matching bases. Sequences were obtained from blood. The origin of this receptor is a woman in her thirties with Graves' ophthalmopathy. Donor details come from another sample of the same person, matched by shared clones. The nucleotide sequence is TGTGCCAGCAGTTACACCCGGGGGGCGGATAATTCACCCCTCCACTTT. Its coded protein is CASSYTRGADNSPLHF.